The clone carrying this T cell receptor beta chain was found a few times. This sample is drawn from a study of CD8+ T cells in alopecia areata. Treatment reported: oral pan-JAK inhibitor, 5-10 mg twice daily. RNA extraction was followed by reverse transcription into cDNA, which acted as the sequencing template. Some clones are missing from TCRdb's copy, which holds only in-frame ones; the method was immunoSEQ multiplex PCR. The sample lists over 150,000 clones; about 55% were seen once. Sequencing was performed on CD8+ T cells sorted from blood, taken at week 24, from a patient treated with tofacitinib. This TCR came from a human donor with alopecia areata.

For the CDR3, the DNA is TGTGCCAGCAGCTTAGGAGTTCTGGGCACTGAAGCTTTCTTT. Residues: CASSLGVLGTEAFF. The gene calls are TRBV7-6 and TRBJ1-1; no firm D call. This CDR3 comprises 14 residues. V was pared by 1 base and J by 4 bases, with 10 bases between. Germline V gene data show CDR1 as SGHVS and CDR2 as FNYEAQ.